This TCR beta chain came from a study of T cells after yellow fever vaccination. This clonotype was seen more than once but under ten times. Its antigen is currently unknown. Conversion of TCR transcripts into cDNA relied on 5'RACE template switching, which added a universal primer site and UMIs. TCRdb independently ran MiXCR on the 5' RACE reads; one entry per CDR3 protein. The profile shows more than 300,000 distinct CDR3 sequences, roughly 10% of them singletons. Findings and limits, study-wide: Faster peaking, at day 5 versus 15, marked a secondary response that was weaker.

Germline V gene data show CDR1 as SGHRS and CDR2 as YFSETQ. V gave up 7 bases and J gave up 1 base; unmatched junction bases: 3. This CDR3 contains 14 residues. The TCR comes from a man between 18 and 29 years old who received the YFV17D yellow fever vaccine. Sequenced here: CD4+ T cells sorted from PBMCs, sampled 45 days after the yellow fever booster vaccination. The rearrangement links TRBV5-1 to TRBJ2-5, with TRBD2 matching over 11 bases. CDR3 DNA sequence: TGCGCCAGCGGGCTAGCGGGGGGCCAAGAGACCCAGTACTTC. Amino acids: CASGLAGGQETQYF.